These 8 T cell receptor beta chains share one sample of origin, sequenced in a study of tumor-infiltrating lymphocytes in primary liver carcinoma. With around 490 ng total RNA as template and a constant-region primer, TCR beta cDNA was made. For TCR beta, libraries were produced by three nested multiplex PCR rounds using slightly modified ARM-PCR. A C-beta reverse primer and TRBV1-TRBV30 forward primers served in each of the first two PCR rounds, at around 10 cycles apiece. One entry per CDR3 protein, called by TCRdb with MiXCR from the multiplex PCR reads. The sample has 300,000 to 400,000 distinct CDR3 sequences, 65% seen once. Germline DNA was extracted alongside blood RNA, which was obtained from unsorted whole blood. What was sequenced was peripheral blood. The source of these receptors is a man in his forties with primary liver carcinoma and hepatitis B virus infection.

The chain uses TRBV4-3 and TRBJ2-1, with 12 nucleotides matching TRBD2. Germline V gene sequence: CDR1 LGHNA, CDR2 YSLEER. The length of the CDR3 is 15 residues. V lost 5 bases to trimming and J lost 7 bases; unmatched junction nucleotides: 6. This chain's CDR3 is CASSVGLAGRNEQFF. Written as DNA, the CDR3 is TGCGCCAGCAGCGTTGGACTAGCGGGAAGAAATGAGCAGTTCTTC.

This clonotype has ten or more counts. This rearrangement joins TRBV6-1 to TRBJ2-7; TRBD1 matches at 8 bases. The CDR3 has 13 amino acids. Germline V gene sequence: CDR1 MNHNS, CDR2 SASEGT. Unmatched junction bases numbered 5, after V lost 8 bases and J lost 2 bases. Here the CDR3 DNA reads TGTGCCAGCCGCCTGGGACAGGCCTACGAGCAGTACTTC. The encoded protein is CASRLGQAYEQYF.

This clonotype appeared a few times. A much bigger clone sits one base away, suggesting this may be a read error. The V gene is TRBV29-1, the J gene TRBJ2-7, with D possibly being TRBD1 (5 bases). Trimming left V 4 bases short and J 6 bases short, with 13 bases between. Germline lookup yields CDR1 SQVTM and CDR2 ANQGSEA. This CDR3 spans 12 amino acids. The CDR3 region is CSVVQGPCEQYF. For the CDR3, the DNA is TGCAGCGTTGTGCAGGGTCCCTGCGAGCAGTACTTC.

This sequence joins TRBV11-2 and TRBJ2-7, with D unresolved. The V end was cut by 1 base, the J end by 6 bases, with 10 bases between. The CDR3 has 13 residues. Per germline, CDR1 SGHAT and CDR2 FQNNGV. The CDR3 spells CASSLGCVFEQYF. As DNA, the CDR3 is TGTGCCAGCAGCTTAGGATGTGTGTTCGAGCAGTACTTC.

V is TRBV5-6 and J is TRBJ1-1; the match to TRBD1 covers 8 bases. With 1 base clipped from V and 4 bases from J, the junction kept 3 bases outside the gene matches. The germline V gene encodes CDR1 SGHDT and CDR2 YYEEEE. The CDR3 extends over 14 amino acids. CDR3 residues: CASSLYRGSTEAFF. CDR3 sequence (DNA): TGTGCCAGCAGCTTGTACAGGGGGTCCACTGAAGCTTTCTTT. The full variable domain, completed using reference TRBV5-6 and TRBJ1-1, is DAGVTQSPTHLIKTRGQQVTLRCSPKSGHDTVSWYQQALGQGPQFIFQYYEEEERQRGNFPDRFSGHQFPNYSSELNVNALLLGDSALYLCASSLYRGSTEAFFGQGTRLTVV.

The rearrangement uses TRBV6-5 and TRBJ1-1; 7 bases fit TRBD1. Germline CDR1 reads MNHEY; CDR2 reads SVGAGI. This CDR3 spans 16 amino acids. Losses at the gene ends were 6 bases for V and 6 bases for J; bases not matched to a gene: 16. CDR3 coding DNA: TGTGCCAGCAGCCTCAACCTTTACAGGGGCCGTTCTGAAGCTTTCTTT. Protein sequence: CASSLNLYRGRSEAFF.

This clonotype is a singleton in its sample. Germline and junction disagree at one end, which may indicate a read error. CDR3 sequence: CASSLVGYGHTF. Here the CDR3 DNA reads TGTGCCAGCAGCTTAGTCGGGTATGGCCACACATTC. J is TRBJ1-2 and V is TRBV11-1; D is unclear. The germline gives CDR1 SGHAT, CDR2 FQDESV (reference sequence). The CDR3 runs to 12 residues.

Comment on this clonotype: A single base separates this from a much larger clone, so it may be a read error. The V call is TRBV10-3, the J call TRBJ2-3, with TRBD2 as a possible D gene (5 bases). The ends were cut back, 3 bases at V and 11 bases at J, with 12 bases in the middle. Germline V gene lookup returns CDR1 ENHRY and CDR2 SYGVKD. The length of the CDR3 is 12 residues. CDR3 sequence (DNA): TGTGCCATCAGTGAAAATCGGGAAGAGCAGTATTTT. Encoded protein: CAISENREEQYF.